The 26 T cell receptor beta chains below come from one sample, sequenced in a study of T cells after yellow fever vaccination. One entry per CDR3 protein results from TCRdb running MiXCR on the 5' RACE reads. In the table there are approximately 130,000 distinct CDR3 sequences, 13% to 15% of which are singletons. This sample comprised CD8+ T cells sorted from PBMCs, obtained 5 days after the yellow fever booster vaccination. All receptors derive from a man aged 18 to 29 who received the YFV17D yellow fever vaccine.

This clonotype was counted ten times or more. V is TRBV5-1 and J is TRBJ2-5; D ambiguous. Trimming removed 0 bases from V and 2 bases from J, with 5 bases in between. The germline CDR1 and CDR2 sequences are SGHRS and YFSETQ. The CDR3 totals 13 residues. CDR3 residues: CASSLGLQETQYF. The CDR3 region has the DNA TGCGCCAGCAGCTTGGGGCTGCAAGAGACCCAGTACTTC.

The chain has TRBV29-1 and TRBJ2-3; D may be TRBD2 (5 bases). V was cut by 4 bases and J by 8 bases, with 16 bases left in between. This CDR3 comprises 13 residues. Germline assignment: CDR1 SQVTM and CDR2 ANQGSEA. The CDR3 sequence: CSVVSALHATQYF. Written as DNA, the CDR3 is TGCAGCGTTGTTAGCGCCCTGCACGCTACGCAGTATTTT.

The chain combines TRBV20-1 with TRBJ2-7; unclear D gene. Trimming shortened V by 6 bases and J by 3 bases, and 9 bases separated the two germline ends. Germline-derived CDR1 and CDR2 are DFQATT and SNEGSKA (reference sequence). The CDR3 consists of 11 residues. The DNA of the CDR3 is TGCAGTGCGCGACTGTACTACGAGCAGTACTTC. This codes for CSARLYYEQYF.

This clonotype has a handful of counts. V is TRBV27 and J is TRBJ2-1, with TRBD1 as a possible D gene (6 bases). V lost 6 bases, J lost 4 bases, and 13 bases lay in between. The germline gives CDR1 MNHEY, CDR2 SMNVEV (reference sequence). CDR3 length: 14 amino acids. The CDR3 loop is CASRERTAYNEQFF. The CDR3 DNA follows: TGTGCCAGCAGGGAACGGACAGCTTACAATGAGCAGTTCTTC.

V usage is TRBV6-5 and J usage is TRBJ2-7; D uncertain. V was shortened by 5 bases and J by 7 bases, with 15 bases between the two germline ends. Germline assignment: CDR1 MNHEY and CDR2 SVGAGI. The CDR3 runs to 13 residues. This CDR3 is CASSTRSPPEQYF. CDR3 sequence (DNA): TGTGCCAGCAGTACCCGATCCCCGCCAGAGCAGTACTTC.

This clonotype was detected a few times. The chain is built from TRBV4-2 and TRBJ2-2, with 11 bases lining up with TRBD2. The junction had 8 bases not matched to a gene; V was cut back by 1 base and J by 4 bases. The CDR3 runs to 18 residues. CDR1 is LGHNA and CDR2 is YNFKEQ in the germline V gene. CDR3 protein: CASSQVVAGGPSTGELFF. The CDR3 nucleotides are TGTGCCAGCAGCCAAGTGGTAGCGGGGGGGCCAAGCACCGGGGAGCTGTTTTTT.

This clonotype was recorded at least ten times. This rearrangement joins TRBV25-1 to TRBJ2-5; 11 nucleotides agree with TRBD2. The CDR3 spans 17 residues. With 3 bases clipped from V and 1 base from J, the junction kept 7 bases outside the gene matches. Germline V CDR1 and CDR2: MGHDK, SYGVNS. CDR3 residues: CASSEGTSGRLQETQYF. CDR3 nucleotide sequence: TGTGCCAGCAGTGAGGGGACTAGCGGAAGACTCCAAGAGACCCAGTACTTC.

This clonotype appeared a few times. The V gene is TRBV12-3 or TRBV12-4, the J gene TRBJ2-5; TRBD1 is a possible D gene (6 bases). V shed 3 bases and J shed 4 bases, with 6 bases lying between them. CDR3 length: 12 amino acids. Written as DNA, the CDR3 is TGTGCCAGCAGTTTGACAGGAGAGACCCAGTACTTC. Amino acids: CASSLTGETQYF.

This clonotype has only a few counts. DNA of the CDR3: TGTGCCGCAGTCCTCGGCGGGAGAGGAGAGACCCAGTACTTC. Translated, it gives CAAVLGGRGETQYF. V and J are TRBV6-6 and TRBJ2-5; 7 bases are shared with TRBD2. V shed 11 bases and J 4 bases; nucleotides not matched to a gene: 13. The length of the CDR3 is 14 residues. Germline CDR1 reads MNHNY; CDR2 reads SVGAGI (reference sequence).

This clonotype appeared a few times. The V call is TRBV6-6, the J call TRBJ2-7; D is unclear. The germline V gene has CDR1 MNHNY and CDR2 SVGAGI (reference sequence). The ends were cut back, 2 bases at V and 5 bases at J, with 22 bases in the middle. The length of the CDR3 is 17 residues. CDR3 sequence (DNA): TGTGCCAGCAGTTACCCGTCCACGTCGGTACTTGTCGACGAGCAGTACTTC. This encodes CASSYPSTSVLVDEQYF.

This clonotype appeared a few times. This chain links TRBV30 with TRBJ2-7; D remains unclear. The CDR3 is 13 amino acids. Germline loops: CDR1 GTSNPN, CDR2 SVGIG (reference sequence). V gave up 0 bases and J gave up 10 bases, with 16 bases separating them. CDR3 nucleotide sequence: TGTGCCTGGAGTGTACTGTCCGGAGTTCCCCAGTACTTC. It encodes CAWSVLSGVPQYF. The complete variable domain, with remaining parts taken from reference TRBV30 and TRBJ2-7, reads SQTIHQWPATLVQPVGSPLSLECTVEGTSNPNLYWYRQAAGRGLQLLFYSVGIGQISSEVPQNLSASRPQDRQFILSSKKLLLSDSGFYLCAWSVLSGVPQYFGPGTRLTVT.

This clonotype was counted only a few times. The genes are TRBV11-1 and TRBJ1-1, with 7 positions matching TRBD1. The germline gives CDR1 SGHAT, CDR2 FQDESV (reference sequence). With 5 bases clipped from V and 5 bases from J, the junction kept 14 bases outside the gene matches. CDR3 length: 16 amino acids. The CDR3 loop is CASSGRTGIWWTEAFF. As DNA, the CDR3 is TGTGCCAGCAGCGGTAGGACAGGAATTTGGTGGACTGAAGCTTTCTTT.

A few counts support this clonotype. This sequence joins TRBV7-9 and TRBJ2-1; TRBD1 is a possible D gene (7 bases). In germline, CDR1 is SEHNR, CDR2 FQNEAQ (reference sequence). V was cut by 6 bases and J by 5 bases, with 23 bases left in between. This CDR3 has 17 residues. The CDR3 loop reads CASSPSGGYINHNEQFF. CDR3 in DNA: TGTGCCAGCAGTCCTTCAGGGGGGTACATTAATCACAATGAGCAGTTCTTC.

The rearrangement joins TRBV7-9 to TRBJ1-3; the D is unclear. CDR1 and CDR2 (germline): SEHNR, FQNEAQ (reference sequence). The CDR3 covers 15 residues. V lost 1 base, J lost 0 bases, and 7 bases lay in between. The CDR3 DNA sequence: TGTGCCAGCAGCTTAGTCCGGGGCTCTGGAAACACCATATATTTT. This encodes CASSLVRGSGNTIYF.

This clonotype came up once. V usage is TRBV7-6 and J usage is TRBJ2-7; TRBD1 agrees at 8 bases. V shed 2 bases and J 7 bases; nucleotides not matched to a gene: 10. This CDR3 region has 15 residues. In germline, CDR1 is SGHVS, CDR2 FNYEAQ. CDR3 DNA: TGTGCCAGCAGCTTACCAGGGGGCGCGTTGGGAGAGCAGTACTTC. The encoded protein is CASSLPGGALGEQYF.

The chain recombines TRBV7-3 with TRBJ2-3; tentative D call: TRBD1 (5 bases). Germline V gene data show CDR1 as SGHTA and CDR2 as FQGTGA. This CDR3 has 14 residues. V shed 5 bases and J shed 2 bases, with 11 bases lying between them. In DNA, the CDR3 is TGTGCCAGCAGCCCAGACAGTTTCACAGATACGCAGTATTTT. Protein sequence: CASSPDSFTDTQYF.

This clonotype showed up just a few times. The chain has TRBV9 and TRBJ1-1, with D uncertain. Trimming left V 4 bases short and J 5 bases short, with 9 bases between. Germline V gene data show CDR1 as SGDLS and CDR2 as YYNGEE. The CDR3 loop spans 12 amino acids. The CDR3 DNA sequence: TGTGCCAGCAGCCCCATGGGGACTGAAGCTTTCTTT. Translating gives CASSPMGTEAFF.

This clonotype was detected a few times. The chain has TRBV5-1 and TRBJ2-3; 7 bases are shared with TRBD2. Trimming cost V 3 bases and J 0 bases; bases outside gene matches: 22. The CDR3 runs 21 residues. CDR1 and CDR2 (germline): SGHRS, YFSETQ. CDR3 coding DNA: TGCGCCAGCAGCTCGCTGCTCGTCCGGGACTACCTAATCCCTAGCACAGATACGCAGTATTTT. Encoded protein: CASSSLLVRDYLIPSTDTQYF.

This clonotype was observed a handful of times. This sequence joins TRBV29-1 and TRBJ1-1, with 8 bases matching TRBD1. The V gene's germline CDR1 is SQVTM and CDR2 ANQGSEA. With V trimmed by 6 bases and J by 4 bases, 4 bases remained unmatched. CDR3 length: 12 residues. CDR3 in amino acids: CSVLGQGTEAFF. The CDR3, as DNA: TGCAGCGTCCTCGGACAGGGCACTGAAGCTTTCTTT.

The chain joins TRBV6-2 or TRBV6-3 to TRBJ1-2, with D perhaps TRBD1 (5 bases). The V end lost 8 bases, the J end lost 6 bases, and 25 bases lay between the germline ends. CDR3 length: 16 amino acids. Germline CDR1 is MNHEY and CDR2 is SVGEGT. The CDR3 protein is CASGRRDSFGNDGYTF. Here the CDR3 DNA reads TGTGCCAGCGGGAGACGAGACAGTTTCGGTAATGATGGCTACACCTTC.

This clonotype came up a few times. The CDR3 DNA follows: TGTGCCAGCGTGCAGCGGAACACTGAAGCTTTCTTT. Protein: CASVQRNTEAFF. The chain recombines TRBV7-9 with TRBJ1-1; no definite D call. With 8 bases removed from V and 1 base from J, the gap between germline ends came to 8 bases. The CDR3 covers 12 residues. Germline loops: CDR1 SEHNR, CDR2 FQNEAQ (reference sequence).

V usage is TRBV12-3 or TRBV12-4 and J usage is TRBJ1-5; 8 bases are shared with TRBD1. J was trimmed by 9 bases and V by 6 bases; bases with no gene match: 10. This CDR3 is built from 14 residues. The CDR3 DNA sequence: TGTGCCAGCAGCTTTGGGACAGGTCTCAGGCCCCAGCATTTT. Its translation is CASSFGTGLRPQHF.

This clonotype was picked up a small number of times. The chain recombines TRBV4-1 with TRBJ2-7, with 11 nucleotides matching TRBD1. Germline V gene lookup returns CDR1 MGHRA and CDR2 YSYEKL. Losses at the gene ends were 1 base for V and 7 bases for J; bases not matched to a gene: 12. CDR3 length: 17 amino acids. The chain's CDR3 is CASSQVIRDRGTGEQYF. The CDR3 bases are TGCGCCAGCAGCCAAGTTATCCGGGACAGGGGGACGGGTGAGCAGTACTTC.

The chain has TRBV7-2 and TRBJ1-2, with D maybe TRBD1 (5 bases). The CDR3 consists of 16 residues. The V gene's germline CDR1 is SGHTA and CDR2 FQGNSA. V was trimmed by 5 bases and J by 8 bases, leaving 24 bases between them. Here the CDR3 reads CASSTAFGEQVVGYTF. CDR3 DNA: TGTGCCAGCAGCACCGCATTCGGGGAACAGGTCGTGGGCTACACCTTC.

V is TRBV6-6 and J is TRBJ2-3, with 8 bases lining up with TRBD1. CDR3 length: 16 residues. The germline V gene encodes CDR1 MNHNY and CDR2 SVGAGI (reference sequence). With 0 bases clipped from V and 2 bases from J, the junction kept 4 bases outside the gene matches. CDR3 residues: CASSYSGTGNTDTQYF. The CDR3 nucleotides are TGTGCCAGCAGTTACTCGGGGACAGGCAACACAGATACGCAGTATTTT.

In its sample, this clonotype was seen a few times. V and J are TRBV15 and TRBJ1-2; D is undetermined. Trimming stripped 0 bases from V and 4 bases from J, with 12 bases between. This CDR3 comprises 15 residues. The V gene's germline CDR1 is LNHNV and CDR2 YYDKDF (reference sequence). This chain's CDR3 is CATSRDTESFYGYTF. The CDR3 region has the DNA TGTGCCACCAGCAGAGATACAGAGTCTTTCTATGGCTACACCTTC.